This passage covers 17 T cell receptor beta chains from one sample sequenced in a study of T cells of healthy individuals. TCRdb re-called the 5' RACE reads through MiXCR, storing one row per CDR3 protein. The data show tens of thousands of distinct CDR3 sequences, about 4.5% seen once. All receptors come from a human donor in good health.

Ten or more counts support this clonotype. CDR3 nucleotide sequence: TGTGCCAGCAGCATAAGGGACAGGACTTCACCCCTCCACTTT. Residues: CASSIRDRTSPLHF. The J gene is TRBJ1-6, the V gene TRBV21-1; the table's D call, TRBD1, has no DNA check behind it. TRBV21-1 is recorded as a pseudogene. This CDR3 is built from 14 residues.

This clonotype was recorded a few times. The chain recombines TRBV7-8 with TRBJ2-1; TRBD2 matches at 9 bases. The trim removed 7 bases at V and 9 bases at J, leaving 13 bases unmatched. The germline CDR1 and CDR2 sequences are SGHVS and FQNEAQ. This CDR3 is 15 amino acids long. DNA of the CDR3: TGTGCCAGCATTCCCGAGCGGGGGGAAGGCCTTGAGCAGTTCTTC. Translating gives CASIPERGEGLEQFF.

This clonotype was counted many times. The junction shows a germline mismatch at one end, possibly a read error. The chain is built from TRBV28 and TRBJ2-3; D is possibly TRBD1 or TRBD2 (5 bases each). Germline CDR1 and CDR2: MDHEN and SYDVKM. The CDR3 consists of 9 residues. CDR3 bases: TGTGCCAGCACTCCGGGACCTACTTTT. As protein: CASTPGPTF.

The chain combines TRBV7-9 with TRBJ1-4, with D uncertain. Per germline, CDR1 SEHNR and CDR2 FQNEAQ (reference sequence). CDR3 size: 15 residues. V lost 1 base and J 0 bases, leaving 6 bases between the germline ends. CDR3 nucleotides: TGTGCCAGCAGCTTAGGGGCACCAACTAATGAAAAACTGTTTTTT. It codes for CASSLGAPTNEKLFF.

The CDR3 spells CSAIGQGPSNQPQHF. CDR3 in DNA: TGCAGTGCCATCGGACAGGGACCTTCTAATCAGCCCCAGCATTTT. The chain carries TRBV20-1 and TRBJ1-5; 8 bases are a match to TRBD1. Germline values: CDR1 DFQATT, CDR2 SNEGSKA (reference sequence). There are 15 residues in the CDR3. V lost 6 bases and J lost 4; bases outside the gene matches: 11.

This clonotype was seen many times. DNA for the CDR3: TGCAGCGTTCACAGGGTAATGAACACTGAAGCTTTCTTT. It translates to CSVHRVMNTEAFF. The chain is built from TRBV29-1 and TRBJ1-1; tentatively, D is TRBD1 (6 bases). From germline, CDR1 is SQVTM and CDR2 ANQGSEA. Trimming took off 5 bases at V and 0 bases at J, with 10 bases between the two ends. The CDR3 is made up of 13 amino acids.

The rearrangement uses TRBV4-2 and TRBJ2-5, with D perhaps matching TRBD2 (7 bases). The CDR3 runs to 18 residues. Germline assignment: CDR1 LGHNA and CDR2 YNFKEQ. Trimming shortened V by 1 base and J by 2 bases, and 20 bases separated the two germline ends. DNA for the CDR3: TGTGCCAGCAGCCAAGCCAGAGGGGGGCTAGCGGTTCAAGAGACCCAGTACTTC. Encoded protein: CASSQARGGLAVQETQYF.

Only a few counts were recorded for this clonotype. J is TRBJ2-2 and V is TRBV11-2; maybe TRBD1 (6 bases). CDR3 size: 15 residues. Per the germline V gene, CDR1 is SGHAT and CDR2 is FQNNGV. Trimming left V 5 bases short and J 1 base short, with 11 bases between. The CDR3 bases are TGTGCCAGCAGCCCCCGGGACAAGAACACCGGGGAGCTGTTTTTT. Its translation: CASSPRDKNTGELFF.

The genes are TRBV7-1 and TRBJ2-3; D not resolved. TRBV7-1 is filed as an ORF, its function uncertain. Trimming stripped 5 bases from V and 2 bases from J, with 5 bases between. There are 12 residues in the CDR3. CDR3 amino acids: CASSVTTDTQYF. The CDR3 DNA reads TGTGCCAGCAGCGTCACCACAGATACGCAGTATTTT.

V is TRBV20-1 and J is TRBJ1-3, with D perhaps TRBD1 (5 bases). Germline loops: CDR1 DFQATT, CDR2 SNEGSKA (reference sequence). The ends were cut back, 7 bases at V and 2 bases at J, with 12 bases in the middle. The CDR3 has 13 amino acids. The CDR3 reads CSVSRDPGNTIYF. The DNA of the CDR3 is TGCAGTGTCTCCCGGGACCCTGGAAACACCATATATTTT.

This clonotype showed up many times. CDR3 in DNA: TGTGCCAGCAGTTACAGGGGACTAGCTAGTATAGGCACAGATACGCAGTATTTT. This encodes CASSYRGLASIGTDTQYF. The gene calls are TRBV6-6 and TRBJ2-3; 9 bases are shared with TRBD2. This CDR3 contains 18 residues. The trim removed 2 bases at V and 1 base at J, leaving 10 bases unmatched. Germline CDR1 MNHNY, CDR2 SVGAGI (reference sequence).

In this sample, this clonotype turned up many times. This rearrangement joins TRBV12-3 or TRBV12-4 to TRBJ2-7; 9 nucleotides agree with TRBD1. The V gene end was trimmed by 3 bases and the J gene end by 4 bases; junction bases not matched to a gene: 4. The CDR3 has 14 amino acids. The CDR3 nucleotides read TGTGCCAGCAGTTTCGGGACAGGGAGGTACGAGCAGTACTTC. Protein sequence: CASSFGTGRYEQYF.

There are many counts of this clonotype. The chain joins TRBV12-3 or TRBV12-4 to TRBJ2-2, with unresolved D. CDR3 length: 16 residues. V lost 6 bases and J 5 bases, leaving 19 bases between the germline ends. The CDR3 protein is CASRSPKGPSTGELFF. CDR3 nucleotide sequence: TGTGCCAGCAGATCCCCAAAGGGCCCCTCGACCGGGGAGCTGTTTTTT.

In this sample, this clonotype turned up many times. V usage is TRBV2 and J usage is TRBJ2-7, with 7 bases matching TRBD2. The trim removed 9 bases at V and 3 bases at J, leaving 2 bases unmatched. This CDR3 is 11 amino acids long. Germline V CDR1 and CDR2: SNHLY, FYNNEI. This CDR3 is CASRTSYEQYF. The CDR3 DNA reads as TGTGCCAGTCGGACTAGCTACGAGCAGTACTTC.

This clonotype was found a few times. The genes are TRBV6-5 and TRBJ2-7; a possible D gene is TRBD2 (6 bases). Germline CDR1 is MNHEY and CDR2 is SVGAGI. CDR3 length: 17 amino acids. V was clipped by 2 bases and J by 0 bases, with 17 bases between them. In DNA form, the CDR3 reads TGTGCCAGCAGTTACGGCACATTAGCCGGGAGCTCCTACGAGCAGTACTTC. It encodes CASSYGTLAGSSYEQYF.

This clonotype came up many times. Written as DNA, the CDR3 is TGTGCCAGCAGCTCAGGACAGGGGTTGTACGAGCAGTACTTC. Translating gives CASSSGQGLYEQYF. The V call is TRBV5-5, the J call TRBJ2-7, with TRBD1 matching over 9 bases. The CDR3 spans 14 residues. V was pared by 3 bases and J by 4 bases, with 5 bases of the junction left unmatched. From germline, CDR1 is SGHKS and CDR2 YYEKEE (reference sequence).

In this sample, this clonotype turned up many times. The J gene is TRBJ2-7, the V gene TRBV11-2; D uncertain. The length of the CDR3 is 14 residues. The germline V gene has CDR1 SGHAT and CDR2 FQNNGV. Trimming removed 1 base at V and 0 bases at J, with 7 bases between. CDR3 amino acids: CASSLGFSSYEQYF. The CDR3 DNA is TGTGCCAGCAGCTTAGGGTTCAGCTCCTACGAGCAGTACTTC.